The 14 T cell receptor beta chains given below trace back to one sample, sequenced in a study of blood T cell repertoires in COVID-19. The assay was immunoSEQ multiplex PCR, and TCRdb's table has in-frame clones only and misses some. The sample consists of approximately 250,000 clones, around 89% of them appearing once. Material for sequencing was PBMCs or T cells enriched from blood (not recorded which). Receptors originate from a young woman who had recovered from COVID-19.

V and J are TRBV2 and TRBJ1-4; 9 bases line up with TRBD1. Germline values: CDR1 SNHLY, CDR2 FYNNEI. Losses at the gene ends were 10 bases for V and 7 bases for J; bases not matched to a gene: 13. The CDR3 has 15 residues. The CDR3 sequence is CATRTGVRGGEKLFF. The CDR3 DNA is TGTGCCACCCGGACAGGGGTGCGTGGGGGTGAAAAACTGTTTTTT.

V is TRBV7-9 and J is TRBJ1-5; no clear D. The germline gives CDR1 SEHNR, CDR2 FQNEAQ (reference sequence). Trimming pared 5 bases from V and 4 bases from J, leaving 12 bases between. The CDR3 is 14 residues long. CDR3 DNA sequence: TGTGCCAGCAGCCGGGAAGGCTGGAATCAGCCCCAGCATTTT. This translates into CASSREGWNQPQHF.

The gene calls are TRBV20-1 and TRBJ1-1; tentatively, D is TRBD1 (6 bases). The CDR3 runs 15 residues. Trimming cost V 3 bases and J 7 bases, with 21 bases left between them. Germline CDR1 is DFQATT and CDR2 is SNEGSKA (reference sequence). The CDR3 coding sequence is TGCAGTGCTAGTGGAACCCCTCAGGGGCTAAGTGAAGCTTTCTTT. Protein: CSASGTPQGLSEAFF.

V gene TRBV3-1 (or the pseudogene TRBV3-2) combines with J gene TRBJ2-1; D call uncertain. Germline-derived CDR1 and CDR2 are LGHDT and YNNKEL (reference sequence). CDR3 length equals 15 residues. Trimming took off 0 bases at V and 4 bases at J, with 10 bases between the two ends. The CDR3 spells CASSQDPSEYNEQFF. The CDR3 nucleotides read TGTGCCAGCAGCCAAGATCCGAGCGAGTACAATGAGCAGTTCTTC.

This sequence joins TRBV7-3 and TRBJ2-1; D perhaps matches TRBD2 (5 bases). Per germline, CDR1 SGHTA and CDR2 FQGTGA. The CDR3 runs to 13 residues. V lost 2 bases and J 10 bases, leaving 12 bases between the germline ends. The CDR3 nucleotides read TGTGCCAGCAGCTTACTAGCTGTCGACGAGCAGTTCTTC. Protein: CASSLLAVDEQFF.

This chain connects TRBV30 to TRBJ1-2; 9 bases agree with TRBD1. Germline loops: CDR1 GTSNPN, CDR2 SVGIG (reference sequence). V was pared by 0 bases and J by 8 bases, with 4 bases of the junction left unmatched. The CDR3 covers 13 residues. The CDR3 coding sequence is TGTGCCTGGAGTGTAGACAGGGGGACCGGCTACACCTTC. Translation gives CAWSVDRGTGYTF.

This chain uses TRBV19 with TRBJ2-7; 8 bases are shared with TRBD2. CDR1 and CDR2 from the germline V gene are LNHDA and SQIVND (reference sequence). V lost 6 bases, J lost 7 bases, and 5 bases stayed unmatched. This CDR3 has 12 amino acids. The DNA of the CDR3 is TGTGCCAGTAGACGGGAGGGCGGTGAGCAGTACTTC. Its translation: CASRREGGEQYF. The full variable domain, with the rest looked up from reference TRBV19 and TRBJ2-7, is DGGITQSPKYLFRKEGQNVTLSCEQNLNHDAMYWYRQDPGQGLRLIYYSQIVNDFQKGDIAEGYSVSREKKESFPLTVTSAQKNPTAFYLCASRREGGEQYFGPGTRLTVT.

The chain recombines TRBV27 with TRBJ1-6, with 10 bases lining up with TRBD1. CDR1 is MNHEY, CDR2 SMNVEV, per germline (reference sequence). The ends lost 7 bases at V and 7 bases at J; junction bases unmatched: 1. The CDR3 consists of 13 residues. CDR3 nucleotide sequence: TGTGCCAGCAAGGACAGGGGGAATTCACCCCTCCACTTT. It specifies CASKDRGNSPLHF.

The rearrangement joins TRBV29-1 to TRBJ2-1, with a weak D call TRBD1 (5 bases). This CDR3 has 15 residues. Germline V lookup: CDR1 SQVTM, CDR2 ANQGSEA. The germline V and J ends were trimmed by 5 bases and 7 bases, with 21 bases remaining between them. CDR3 residues: CSVLAGLTERNEQFF. The CDR3 DNA is TGCAGCGTTCTCGCAGGGTTAACGGAAAGGAATGAGCAGTTCTTC.

This clone was found a few times. The DNA of the CDR3 is TGTGCCAGCTCCACGACAGGCCTAGTGGGCACTGAAGCTTTCTTT. Amino acids: CASSTTGLVGTEAFF. The rearrangement joins TRBV18 to TRBJ1-1, with TRBD1 as a possible D gene (6 bases). From germline, CDR1 is KGHSH and CDR2 LQKENI. Between the trimmed V and J ends, which lost 6 bases and 4 bases, there was a span of 18 bases. The length of the CDR3 is 15 residues.

The chain is built from TRBV28 and TRBJ2-7; 11 nucleotides match TRBD1. V was clipped by 2 bases and J by 6 bases; unmatched bases: 6. Germline CDR1 is MDHEN and CDR2 is SYDVKM. The CDR3 is 15 amino acids. CDR3: CASSLKRTGGVEQYF. CDR3 sequence (DNA): TGTGCCAGCAGTTTAAAAAGGACAGGGGGCGTCGAGCAGTACTTC.

V gene TRBV19 combines with J gene TRBJ1-2; D perhaps matches TRBD1 (6 bases). Looked up from germline, CDR1 is LNHDA and CDR2 is SQIVND (reference sequence). CDR3 length equals 12 residues. The ends were cut back, 5 bases at V and 10 bases at J, with 14 bases in the middle. The CDR3 region has the DNA TGTGCCAGTAGTCCCCGGGACACCTACTACACCTTC. This sequence encodes CASSPRDTYYTF.

This chain connects TRBV7-3 to TRBJ1-6; 9 bases fit TRBD1. Per the germline V gene, CDR1 is SGHTA and CDR2 is FQGTGA. Trimming took 1 base from V and 6 from J; bases not matched to a gene: 1. The CDR3 is made up of 15 amino acids. In nucleotides, the CDR3 is TGTGCCAGCAGCTTAAGGGACAGGGCTAATTCACCCCTCCACTTT. Its protein is CASSLRDRANSPLHF.

The chain is built from TRBV15 and TRBJ1-5; 7 bases map to TRBD1. The germline V gene encodes CDR1 LNHNV and CDR2 YYDKDF (reference sequence). The CDR3 has 14 residues. V was pared by 3 bases and J by 9 bases, with 8 bases of the junction left unmatched. Here the CDR3 reads CATSSPEQGRPQHF. The CDR3 region has the DNA TGTGCCACCAGCAGCCCTGAACAGGGGAGGCCCCAGCATTTT. Full variable domain (outside the CDR3, taken from reference TRBV15 and TRBJ1-5): DAMVIQNPRYQVTQFGKPVTLSCSQTLNHNVMYWYQQKSSQAPKLLFHYYDKDFNNEADTPDNFQSRRPNTSFCFLDIRSPGLGDTAMYLCATSSPEQGRPQHFGDGTRLSIL.